The 28 T cell receptor beta chains presented below share a single source sample, sequenced in a study of T cell repertoires in cytomegalovirus infection. No antigen has been identified for these receptors. TCRdb reanalysed the reads using MiXCR and keeps one entry per CDR3 protein. This sample has about 920,000 distinct CDR3 sequences, with around a third found just once. The sequencing here drew on cultured CD8+ T cells from PBMCs, taken from culture after CMV antigen stimulation. The receptor source for this set is a human donor in good health (CMV status not recorded). Some clones in this sample may be carry-over from other donors' samples.

V is TRBV29-1 and J is TRBJ1-2; possible D gene TRBD1, 6 bases. Germline loops: CDR1 SQVTM, CDR2 ANQGSEA. The CDR3 runs 15 residues. With 4 bases removed from V and 3 bases from J, the gap between germline ends came to 18 bases. The CDR3 reads CSVAPTTGADYGYTF. As DNA, the CDR3 is TGCAGCGTTGCCCCAACGACAGGAGCTGACTATGGCTACACCTTC. Full variable domain (remainder filled in from reference TRBV29-1 and TRBJ1-2): SAVISQKPSRDICQRGTSLTIQCQVDSQVTMMFWYRQQPGQSLTLIATANQGSEATYESGFVIDKFPISRPNLTFSTLTVSNMSPEDSSIYLCSVAPTTGADYGYTFGSGTRLTVV.

The chain joins TRBV6-5 to TRBJ1-5, with a weak D call TRBD1 (5 bases). V lost 2 bases and J 1 base, leaving 9 bases between the germline ends. This CDR3 has 15 residues. CDR1 and CDR2 from the germline V gene are MNHEY and SVGAGI. DNA for the CDR3: TGTGCCAGCAGTTACGGGGCATCAAGCAATCAGCCCCAGCATTTT. The encoded protein is CASSYGASSNQPQHF.

This clonotype was seen a few times. The rearrangement uses TRBV14 and TRBJ2-7; D is possibly TRBD1 or TRBD2 (5 bases each). Germline loops: CDR1 SGHDN, CDR2 FVKESK. The CDR3 contains 16 residues. Trimming removed 0 bases from V and 1 base from J, with 13 bases in between. The CDR3 nucleotides are TGTGCCAGCAGCCAAGATCAGGGTCGGGGTTCCTACGAGCAGTACTTC. Protein product: CASSQDQGRGSYEQYF.

The rearrangement links TRBV6-1 to TRBJ2-1; D ambiguous. Germline V gene sequence: CDR1 MNHNS, CDR2 SASEGT. The CDR3 has 13 residues. Trimming stripped 3 bases from V and 2 bases from J, with 5 bases between. The CDR3 is CASSEHTYNEQFF. CDR3 DNA sequence: TGTGCCAGCAGTGAGCACACCTACAATGAGCAGTTCTTC.

This clonotype was found a few times. The genes are TRBV20-1 and TRBJ2-3; D not certain. CDR3 length: 12 residues. From germline, CDR1 is DFQATT and CDR2 SNEGSKA (reference sequence). Trimming took 2 bases from V and 4 from J, leaving 7 bases between them. CDR3 in DNA: TGCAGTGCTAGACCCAGGCCAGATACGCAGTATTTT. Its protein product is CSARPRPDTQYF.

The V call is TRBV7-6, the J call TRBJ2-7; D not resolved. CDR3 length: 12 residues. Per germline, CDR1 SGHVS and CDR2 FNYEAQ. The CDR3 DNA sequence: TGTGCCAGCAGCCCTGGAAGCCGCGAGAAGTACGTC. Amino acid sequence: CASSPGSREKYV.

This clonotype showed up just a few times. The chain joins TRBV2 to TRBJ2-3, with 9 positions matching TRBD1. The germline V gene has CDR1 SNHLY and CDR2 FYNNEI. The CDR3 covers 15 residues. V shed 5 bases, J shed 2 bases, and the junction held 5 bases outside the gene matches. The CDR3 bases are TGTGCCAGCAGTCCGACAGGGGGGATCACAGATACGCAGTATTTT. Translating gives CASSPTGGITDTQYF.

This sequence joins TRBV20-1 and TRBJ1-4; no clear D gene. The germline V gene has CDR1 DFQATT and CDR2 SNEGSKA (reference sequence). The CDR3 runs to 15 residues. With 2 bases removed from V and 4 bases from J, the gap between germline ends came to 14 bases. The CDR3 protein is CSARSWAGNNEKLFF. The CDR3 nucleotides read TGCAGTGCTAGATCGTGGGCCGGGAATAATGAAAAACTGTTTTTT.

The chain uses TRBV27 and TRBJ2-2; either TRBD1 or TRBD2 may fit D (6 bases each). CDR3 length: 13 residues. The germline V gene has CDR1 MNHEY and CDR2 SMNVEV (reference sequence). Trimming took off 11 bases at V and 8 bases at J, with 18 bases between the two ends. CDR3 in DNA: TGTGCCTCTGCTGGGGGGCGCACGGGGGAGCTGTTTTTT. Amino acid sequence: CASAGGRTGELFF.

This clonotype was counted between two and nine times. The V gene is TRBV6-5, the J gene TRBJ2-3; 7 bases match TRBD2. The V gene's germline CDR1 is MNHEY and CDR2 SVGAGI. Germline trimming cut 2 bases from V and 2 bases from J; bases unmatched to any gene: 13. CDR3 size: 18 residues. CDR3 DNA: TGTGCCAGCAGTTACGGAGTTGGGGGGGGGGGTCCCACAGATACGCAGTATTTT. Amino acid sequence: CASSYGVGGGGPTDTQYF.

In its sample, this clonotype was seen a few times. The genes are TRBV5-6 and TRBJ2-3; D may be TRBD2 (6 bases). Per the germline V gene, CDR1 is SGHDT and CDR2 is YYEEEE. Trimming left V 1 base short and J 2 bases short, with 14 bases between. This CDR3 is 16 amino acids long. The CDR3 DNA is TGTGCCAGCAGCTTGTTGGAATCGGGGGTCACAGATACGCAGTATTTT. Encoded protein: CASSLLESGVTDTQYF.

With regard to this clonotype: A much bigger clone sits one base away, suggesting this may be a read error. This chain connects TRBV7-6 to TRBJ2-7, with D unclear. Germline V gives CDR1 SGHVS, CDR2 FNYEAQ. The CDR3 covers 17 residues. DNA for the CDR3: TGTGCCAGCAGCTTAGTTGATGCGGAGTCGAGCTCCTCCGAGCAGTACTTC. Translation gives CASSLVDAESSSSEQYF.

At least ten counts were recorded for this clonotype. This chain uses TRBV7-6 with TRBJ1-2; D might be TRBD1 (6 bases). In germline, CDR1 is SGHVS, CDR2 FNYEAQ. Trimming cost V 5 bases and J 3 bases, with 10 bases left between them. This CDR3 is 13 amino acids long. The CDR3 DNA sequence: TGTGCCAGCAGCCAGGGGCGGTACTATGGCTACACCTTC. Its translation: CASSQGRYYGYTF.

This clonotype was recorded a few times. This chain connects TRBV6-2 or TRBV6-3 to TRBJ2-1; 8 bases are shared with TRBD2. In germline, CDR1 is MNHEY, CDR2 SVGEGT. The CDR3 has 14 amino acids. Trimming cost V 9 bases and J 5 bases; bases outside gene matches: 9. CDR3 amino acids: CASKVSGVHNEQFF. Here the CDR3 DNA reads TGTGCCAGTAAAGTTAGCGGGGTACACAATGAGCAGTTCTTC.

The chain couples TRBV7-2 to TRBJ1-2, with D perhaps TRBD1 (6 bases). The V and J ends lost 5 bases and 8 bases respectively, with 18 bases between them. CDR3 length: 14 amino acids. Per the germline V gene, CDR1 is SGHTA and CDR2 is FQGNSA. CDR3 sequence (DNA): TGTGCCAGCAGCGCGTCTGGGGGCGCGGACGGCTACACCTTC. Translating it yields CASSASGGADGYTF.

The rearrangement joins TRBV7-6 to TRBJ2-6; TRBD2 is a possible D gene (6 bases). V lost 5 bases and J lost 4, with 33 bases in between. This CDR3 region has 22 residues. In germline, CDR1 is SGHVS, CDR2 FNYEAQ. DNA of the CDR3: TGTGCCAGCAGCACGGGACTCTCTGATGGGGCGTTACTCTGTTGCGGGGCCAACGTCCTGACTTTC. Translated: CASSTGLSDGALLCCGANVLTF.

This clonotype was seen many times. The chain links TRBV11-2 to TRBJ2-1; D remains ambiguous. V dropped 3 bases and J dropped 0 bases, with 15 bases sitting between them. Germline assignment: CDR1 SGHAT and CDR2 FQNNGV. The CDR3 covers 17 residues. CDR3 in DNA: TGTGCCAGCAGCTTTAAAATAGCTGTATACTCCTACAATGAGCAGTTCTTC. Translation gives CASSFKIAVYSYNEQFF.

This clonotype was picked up a small number of times. The chain has TRBV5-6 and TRBJ1-4, with D unclear. Germline V gene lookup returns CDR1 SGHDT and CDR2 YYEEEE. The CDR3 runs to 16 residues. V was pared by 2 bases and J by 0 bases, with 11 bases between. The CDR3 sequence is CASSFEPGSTNEKLFF. In DNA form, the CDR3 reads TGTGCCAGCAGCTTTGAGCCAGGCTCAACTAATGAAAAACTGTTTTTT.

This clonotype was seen a few times. This chain connects TRBV6-2 or TRBV6-3 to TRBJ1-5; D uncertain. This CDR3 spans 14 amino acids. Per the germline V gene, CDR1 is MNHEY and CDR2 is SVGEGT. Trimming removed 8 bases from V and 0 bases from J, with 11 bases in between. The CDR3 DNA sequence: TGTGCCAGCCAATGGGCCGATAGCAATCAGCCCCAGCATTTT. Protein product: CASQWADSNQPQHF.

This chain links TRBV4-3 with TRBJ2-1; 12 positions agree with TRBD2. The CDR3 loop spans 18 amino acids. The J segment lost 0 bases and the V segment lost 2 bases, leaving 5 bases of the junction unmatched. Per germline, CDR1 LGHNA and CDR2 YSLEER. CDR3 amino acids: CASSQTSGGTSSYNEQFF. CDR3 sequence (DNA): TGCGCCAGCAGCCAAACTAGCGGGGGGACCTCCTCCTACAATGAGCAGTTCTTC.

This chain connects TRBV5-1 to TRBJ2-2; possible D gene TRBD2, 6 bases. The V gene lost 1 base and the J gene lost 3 bases, with 10 bases spanning the gap. The germline CDR1 and CDR2 sequences are SGHRS and YFSETQ. The CDR3 loop spans 15 amino acids. This CDR3 is CASSLSGDYTGELFF. In DNA form, the CDR3 reads TGCGCCAGCAGCTTGTCTGGGGACTACACCGGGGAGCTGTTTTTT.

This clonotype was detected a few times. The gene calls are TRBV7-3 and TRBJ2-3; TRBD2 might be the D (7 bases). The V gene's germline CDR1 is SGHTA and CDR2 FQGTGA. The CDR3 has 17 amino acids. The germline V and J ends were trimmed by 5 bases and 4 bases, with 22 bases remaining between them. CDR3 protein: CASSVGLGGAGSDTQYF. The CDR3 bases are TGTGCCAGCAGCGTCGGGTTGGGGGGGGCCGGATCAGATACGCAGTATTTT.

About this clonotype: A much larger clone lies a single base off, so this may be a read error. This chain links TRBV7-2 with TRBJ1-6, with unresolved D. Germline values: CDR1 SGHTA, CDR2 FQGNSA. This CDR3 region has 14 residues. CDR3 nucleotides: TGTGCCAGCAGATTAGAAGGGTGGGGTTCACCCCTCCACTTT. Encoded protein: CASRLEGWGSPLHF.

Only a few counts were recorded for this clonotype. The chain has TRBV7-9 and TRBJ2-1; either TRBD1 or TRBD2 may supply D (5 bases each). Germline V CDR1 and CDR2: SEHNR, FQNEAQ (reference sequence). The CDR3 is 15 amino acids. V lost 5 bases and J lost 9, with 20 bases in between. CDR3 nucleotide sequence: TGTGCCAGCAGCCCGGGGCGGCAGGGCCTCACTGAGCAGTTCTTC. Its protein product is CASSPGRQGLTEQFF. The complete variable domain, with remaining parts taken from reference TRBV7-9 and TRBJ2-1, reads DTGVSQNPRHKITKRGQNVTFRCDPISEHNRLYWYRQTLGQGPEFLTYFQNEAQLEKSRLLSDRFSAERPKGSFSTLEIQRTEQGDSAMYLCASSPGRQGLTEQFFGPGTRLTVL.

V and J are TRBV7-9 and TRBJ1-2; 7 nucleotides line up with TRBD1. The ends lost 10 bases at V and 0 bases at J; junction bases unmatched: 14. The CDR3 runs 16 residues. CDR1 is SEHNR, CDR2 FQNEAQ, per germline (reference sequence). The CDR3 coding sequence is TGTGCCACACCAGGACAGGCGCTCCCTTCTAACTATGGCTACACCTTC. Translated: CATPGQALPSNYGYTF.

This chain uses TRBV12-3 or TRBV12-4 with TRBJ1-2; a weak D match, TRBD1 (5 bases). The V end was cut by 2 bases, the J end by 6 bases, with 16 bases between. The CDR3 sequence is 15 residues long. This chain's CDR3 is CASSLSYGGEDGYTF. CDR3 DNA: TGTGCCAGCAGTTTAAGTTATGGGGGAGAGGATGGCTACACCTTC.

The V call is TRBV5-4, the J call TRBJ2-2; maybe TRBD2 (5 bases). Trimming took 1 base from V and 4 from J, leaving 8 bases between them. The CDR3 is made up of 14 amino acids. Germline V CDR1 and CDR2: SGHNT, YYREEE (reference sequence). Here the CDR3 DNA reads TGTGCCAGCAGCTTGCCCGGGGTCACCGGGGAGCTGTTTTTT. Translating gives CASSLPGVTGELFF.

This clonotype was seen once. The rearrangement links TRBV19 to TRBJ2-7; TRBD1 matches at 9 bases. This CDR3 is 15 amino acids long. Germline V CDR1 and CDR2: LNHDA, SQIVND (reference sequence). V gave up 5 bases and J gave up 3 bases; unmatched junction bases: 8. In DNA, the CDR3 is TGTGCCAGTAGTTTCTCCGGGACAGGGAACTACGAGCAGTACTTC. Translating gives CASSFSGTGNYEQYF.